Listed below are T cell receptor beta chains from one sample, sequenced in a study of cytomegalovirus exposure and HLA in healthy donors. TCRdb's table, derived via immunoSEQ multiplex PCR, lists solely in-frame clones and lacks some. The repertoire holds around 150,000 clones, over 85% seen once, with over 9% in the top ten. Sequenced material: PBMCs. The receptors come from a woman younger than 30 in good health and CMV-seropositive. Each CDR3 is given without its conserved first and last residue. D genes are given only for firm matches. The size field is filled for only some rows; it gives once, few, many or a size class.

v_call,d_call,clone_size,cdr3_aa
TRBV10-3,TRBD2,.,AISENLAGYNEQF
TRBV11-2,TRBD2,.,ASSFTSGVTGELF
TRBV5-4,TRBD1,.,ASSPPGTGPIEQY
TRBV6-5,.,.,ASSPTNYGYT
TRBV5-6,TRBD1,once,ASSFRDSPNEKLF
TRBV30,TRBD1,.,AWTRQGNTEAF
TRBV11-2,TRBD2,.,ASSPSGSGSSDTQY
TRBV7-2,TRBD2,.,ASSYSTSGMRYEQY
TRBV20-1,TRBD1,.,SAGQGPRAT
TRBV28,.,.,ASSSTRTPPYGYT
TRBV7-2,.,.,ASSLWGGRDGYT
TRBV19,TRBD1,.,ASSRGPGQGGGYGYT
TRBV6-1,.,.,ASSEGAHEKLF
TRBV7-9,TRBD1,.,AGGTGTSADTQY
TRBV11-3,TRBD1,.,ASSFKGADYEQY
TRBV28,.,.,ASSPLSGGITDTQY
TRBV2,TRBD1,.,ASSAYRGHTDTQY
TRBV7-3,TRBD2,.,ASSSLAGANIDTQY
TRBV9,TRBD2,.,ASSVGPGLAAHSYNEQF
TRBV6-5,.,.,ASQVEGQETQY
TRBV4-1,.,.,ASSQVGVDYGYT
TRBV6-6,TRBD1,.,ASNKSDRGAYEQY
TRBV5-5,.,.,ASKRRRVTYGYT
TRBV30,TRBD1,.,AWSDRTGKANEKLF
TRBV6-4,TRBD2,few,ASSRTSGSTDTQY
TRBV12-5,TRBD1,.,ASGPQGAAGNQPQH
TRBV14,.,few,ASSQGQVYGYT
TRBV7-3,.,.,ASSPAAGEQF
TRBV6-5,.,.,ASKGQNYEQY
TRBV6-6,TRBD2,.,ASSFRTSVTYEQY
TRBV11-2,.,.,ASSINRANEQF
TRBV6-1,TRBD1,.,ASSERQGRSYSGYT
TRBV7-9,TRBD2,.,ASSLPWVAGGDEQF
TRBV29-1,TRBD1,.,SVGEGATDTQY
TRBV4-1,TRBD2,once,ASSQGGSTDTQY
TRBV18,TRBD1,.,ASSRTGHSNQPQH
TRBV29-1,.,.,SVLVDSALEQY
TRBV19,TRBD1,.,ASTAGGSGANVLT
TRBV5-1,.,once,ASSLGAGVSETQY
TRBV7-3,.,.,ASSLQQGQPQH
TRBV2,TRBD2,.,ASSPTSGATDTQY
TRBV7-6,TRBD1,.,ASSHKISGQGIDSEQY
TRBV7-8,.,.,ASSFEVNTEAF
TRBV9,TRBD1,.,ASSTRTGILETQY
TRBV6-5,TRBD1,.,ASSYRTGLNTEAF
TRBV9,TRBD2,.,ASSLSGRAANEQF
TRBV25-1,.,.,ASSDPRVAVSRAF
TRBV7-9,TRBD1,.,ASSPTGQGSDTQY
TRBV6-5,TRBD1,.,ASSLGQGNFYEQY
TRBV7-9,.,once,ASTPRGRVTYEQY
TRBV7-2,.,.,ASSLYGISETQY
TRBV28,TRBD1,.,ASSFADRGAAETQY
TRBV10-1,.,.,ASSPSGAFSGYT
TRBV28,TRBD1,.,ASSLPTGRLGEMF
TRBV6-5,.,.,ASSIQGPEQF